The next 23 T cell receptor beta chains were all read from a single sample in a study of blood T cells in healthy people across ages. A second about 7 to 11 cycle PCR used barcoded and J-beta primers. TCRdb fed the 5' RACE reads into MiXCR, producing one record per CDR3 protein. The repertoire holds hundreds of thousands of distinct CDR3 sequences, roughly 48% seen once, with 20% to 25% in the top ten. Sequenced input: blood. The receptors originated from an elderly man in good health.

Concerning this clonotype itself: This may arise from a read error, as a much more abundant clone is one base away. The chain joins TRBV6-6 to TRBJ1-6; 7 positions match TRBD1. The CDR3 is made up of 13 amino acids. Germline V gene sequence: CDR1 MNHNY, CDR2 SVGAGI (reference sequence). The CDR3 reads CASSRDSNSPPHF. The CDR3 DNA reads TGTGCCAGCAGTCGGGACAGCAATTCACCCCCCCACTTT.

This clonotype has just a few counts. V and J are TRBV11-1 and TRBJ1-1; D possibly corresponds to TRBD1 (6 bases). This CDR3 region has 15 residues. Germline V gene sequence: CDR1 SGHAT, CDR2 FQDESV (reference sequence). The ends were cut back, 2 bases at V and 5 bases at J, with 15 bases in the middle. CDR3: CASSLTTGSRTEAFF. The CDR3 DNA is TGTGCCAGCAGCTTAACCACAGGGTCGCGGACTGAAGCTTTCTTT. Full variable domain (outside the CDR3, taken from reference TRBV11-1 and TRBJ1-1): EAEVAQSPRYKITEKSQAVAFWCDPISGHATLYWYRQILGQGPELLVQFQDESVVDDSQLPKDRFSAERLKGVDSTLKIQPAELGDSAMYLCASSLTTGSRTEAFFGQGTRLTVV.

CDR3: CASRPPREIDDEQFF. DNA of the CDR3: TGTGCCAGCAGACCTCCGCGGGAGATAGACGATGAGCAGTTCTTC. The chain recombines TRBV6-6 with TRBJ2-1; the match to TRBD2 covers 7 bases. Germline V gene lookup returns CDR1 MNHNY and CDR2 SVGAGI (reference sequence). The J segment lost 8 bases and the V segment lost 6 bases, leaving 13 bases of the junction unmatched. The CDR3 has 15 amino acids.

The chain recombines TRBV29-1 with TRBJ2-1, with a possible D match to TRBD1 (6 bases). The CDR3 is made up of 13 amino acids. Trimming took off 8 bases at V and 8 bases at J, with 19 bases between the two ends. Per the germline V gene, CDR1 is SQVTM and CDR2 is ANQGSEA. The DNA for the CDR3 is TGCAGCTCCGGGACACTCCTAAGGGATGAGCAGTTCTTC. Encoded protein: CSSGTLLRDEQFF.

The table lists this clonotype with many counts. V usage is TRBV29-1 and J usage is TRBJ2-1, with 7 bases matching TRBD2. The V gene end was trimmed by 7 bases and the J gene end by 5 bases; junction bases not matched to a gene: 8. Germline CDR1 is SQVTM and CDR2 is ANQGSEA. The CDR3 contains 13 residues. This chain's CDR3 is CSAGLVGDNEQFF. The CDR3 nucleotides read TGCAGCGCCGGACTAGTGGGTGACAATGAGCAGTTCTTC.

The V call is TRBV7-9, the J call TRBJ1-2; D possibly corresponds to TRBD1 (5 bases). Trimming removed 5 bases from V and 2 bases from J, with 15 bases in between. CDR3 length: 15 amino acids. CDR1 SEHNR and CDR2 FQNEAQ come from the germline V gene (reference sequence). In DNA, the CDR3 is TGTGCCAGCAGCACGGGCCGGGGGTTCAACTATGGCTACACCTTC. Translated: CASSTGRGFNYGYTF.

The V and J genes are TRBV7-2 and TRBJ2-1, with TRBD2 matching over 8 bases. Germline V gene lookup returns CDR1 SGHTA and CDR2 FQGNSA. The CDR3 spans 15 residues. V shed 4 bases, J shed 9 bases, and the junction held 11 bases outside the gene matches. CDR3: CASSSYPGLVGEQFF. DNA for the CDR3: TGTGCCAGCAGCTCATATCCGGGACTAGTAGGTGAGCAGTTCTTC. The entire variable domain, with the rest obtained from reference TRBV7-2 and TRBJ2-1, is as follows: GAGVSQSPSNKVTEKGKDVELRCDPISGHTALYWYRQSLGQGLEFLIYFQGNSAPDKSGLPSDRFSAERTGGSVSTLTIQRTQQEDSAVYLCASSSYPGLVGEQFFGPGTRLTVL.

Ten or more counts support this clonotype. CDR3 sequence reads: CASSLTGADYEQYF. The CDR3 nucleotides are TGTGCCAGCAGTTTGACAGGGGCGGATTACGAGCAGTACTTC. V usage is TRBV6-5 and J usage is TRBJ2-7; 8 nucleotides align to TRBD1. The CDR3 is made up of 14 amino acids. After removal of 4 bases from V and 4 bases from J, the junction contained 6 bases not matched to a gene. Germline V lookup: CDR1 MNHEY, CDR2 SVGAGI.

The chain carries TRBV6-2 or TRBV6-3 and TRBJ2-7; weak D call: TRBD1 (5 bases). The germline V and J ends were trimmed by 8 bases and 1 base, with 9 bases remaining between them. The CDR3 covers 12 residues. CDR1 and CDR2 from the germline V gene are MNHEY and SVGEGT. CDR3 nucleotides: TGTGCCAGCGCCTCAGGGTCCTACGAGCAGTACTTC. Translation gives CASASGSYEQYF.

V and J are TRBV6-5 and TRBJ2-5; D may correspond to TRBD1 or TRBD2 (6 bases each). Germline lookup yields CDR1 MNHEY and CDR2 SVGAGI. V lost 6 bases and J 5 bases, leaving 16 bases between the germline ends. CDR3 size: 14 residues. Here the CDR3 DNA reads TGTGCCAGCAGACCTCGAGGGGGAGGTGAGACCCAGTACTTC. This sequence encodes CASRPRGGGETQYF.

With regard to this clonotype: At one of its ends the junction is not consistent with the germline gene, which may arise from a read error. The DNA for the CDR3 is TGTACCAGCAGTCCCCTTTCCGGGACATCCTACAATGAGCAGTTCTTC. Protein sequence: CTSSPLSGTSYNEQFF. This rearrangement joins TRBV6-5 to TRBJ2-1, with a weak D call TRBD1 (6 bases). This CDR3 spans 16 amino acids. The germline CDR1 and CDR2 sequences are MNHEY and SVGAGI.

The chain recombines TRBV4-3 with TRBJ1-2, with D perhaps TRBD1 (6 bases). V lost 1 base, J lost 6 bases, and 21 bases lay in between. Germline V lookup: CDR1 LGHNA, CDR2 YSLEER. This CDR3 has 17 amino acids. The CDR3 nucleotides read TGCGCCAGCAGCCAAGTAACAGGGCCCCAACGAGACAATGGCTACACCTTC. This translates into CASSQVTGPQRDNGYTF.

This sequence joins TRBV10-1 and TRBJ2-3; tentative D call: TRBD1 (7 bases). In germline, CDR1 is WNHNN, CDR2 SYGVQD (reference sequence). V was cut by 4 bases and J by 0 bases, with 11 bases left in between. The length of the CDR3 is 15 residues. The CDR3: CASSVEGASTDTQYF. CDR3 DNA sequence: TGCGCCAGCAGTGTGGAGGGGGCTAGCACAGATACGCAGTATTTT.

There are a few counts of this clonotype. The chain couples TRBV3-1 to TRBJ2-5; the match to TRBD2 covers 8 bases. V dropped 4 bases and J dropped 5; count of bases not matched to a gene: 6. There are 14 residues in the CDR3. Germline values: CDR1 LGHDT, CDR2 YNNKEL (reference sequence). The CDR3 region has the DNA TGTGCCAGCAGCCCTGGGACTAGTTGGGAGACCCAGTACTTC. Its translation is CASSPGTSWETQYF.

The rearrangement links TRBV11-1 to TRBJ2-5; D is perhaps TRBD1 (6 bases). Germline loops: CDR1 SGHAT, CDR2 FQDESV (reference sequence). The CDR3 is 14 residues long. V dropped 5 bases and J dropped 1 base, with 11 bases sitting between them. CDR3 nucleotides: TGTGCCAGCAGCGCTAGGACAGTCCAAGAGACCCAGTACTTC. Its translation is CASSARTVQETQYF.

Ten or more counts support this clonotype. The chain recombines TRBV6-6 with TRBJ1-1; 10 bases map to TRBD1. Germline trimming cut 2 bases from V and 12 bases from J; bases unmatched to any gene: 3. The CDR3 totals 12 residues. In germline, CDR1 is MNHNY, CDR2 SVGAGI (reference sequence). DNA for the CDR3: TGTGCCAGCAGTTACCTGGGACAGGGGACTTTCTTT. This sequence encodes CASSYLGQGTFF.

The chain employs TRBV5-1 and TRBJ2-2, with a weak D call TRBD1 (5 bases). In germline, CDR1 is SGHRS, CDR2 YFSETQ. The CDR3 has 14 residues. Trimming took off 6 bases at V and 3 bases at J, with 12 bases between the two ends. This CDR3 is CASKIQGYTGELFF. The CDR3, as DNA: TGCGCCAGCAAAATTCAGGGATACACCGGGGAGCTGTTTTTT. The whole variable domain, filled in from reference TRBV5-1 and TRBJ2-2, reads KAGVTQTPRYLIKTRGQQVTLSCSPISGHRSVSWYQQTPGQGLQFLFEYFSETQRNKGNFPGRFSGRQFSNSRSEMNVSTLELGDSALYLCASKIQGYTGELFFGEGSRLTVL.

A few counts support this clonotype. The chain has TRBV20-1 and TRBJ1-5, with D possibly TRBD1 on 6 matching bases. With 3 bases removed from V and 3 bases from J, the gap between germline ends came to 15 bases. From germline, CDR1 is DFQATT and CDR2 SNEGSKA (reference sequence). The CDR3 is made up of 15 amino acids. CDR3 nucleotide sequence: TGCAGTGCTAGTCTTGCAGACAGGTCCAATCAGCCCCAGCATTTT. Its protein product is CSASLADRSNQPQHF.

This clonotype was seen once. The chain combines TRBV12-3 or TRBV12-4 with TRBJ2-1, with 14 bases fitting TRBD2. This CDR3 region has 15 residues. The J segment lost 7 bases and the V segment lost 6 bases, leaving 5 bases of the junction unmatched. CDR3 protein: CASRPTSGGANEQFF. CDR3 sequence (DNA): TGTGCCAGCAGGCCGACTAGCGGGGGGGCAAATGAGCAGTTCTTC.

This clonotype was seen more than once but under ten times. CDR3 bases: TGTGCCACTCGACGGGCGACCCCCGGGACAGGGTACGAGCAGTACTTC. Its translation: CATRRATPGTGYEQYF. The genes are TRBV6-1 and TRBJ2-7, with 9 nucleotides matching TRBD1. V lost 10 bases to trimming and J lost 4 bases; unmatched junction nucleotides: 17. The CDR3 sequence is 16 residues long. Germline loops: CDR1 MNHNS, CDR2 SASEGT.

The chain recombines TRBV6-5 with TRBJ1-1; no clear D. Germline CDR1 reads MNHEY; CDR2 reads SVGAGI. V was clipped by 6 bases and J by 4 bases, with 18 bases between them. The CDR3 covers 15 residues. The CDR3 is CASSHMRTDITEAFF. DNA of the CDR3: TGTGCCAGCAGCCATATGAGGACTGATATCACTGAAGCTTTCTTT.

In its sample, this clonotype was seen many times. J is TRBJ2-1 and V is TRBV6-5; no reliable D call. Germline V gives CDR1 MNHEY, CDR2 SVGAGI. V lost 2 bases to trimming and J lost 5 bases, with 19 bases between them. The CDR3 is made up of 17 amino acids. CDR3 region: CASSYDVRSWTDNEQFF. The CDR3, as DNA: TGTGCCAGCAGTTACGACGTTCGGTCTTGGACCGACAATGAGCAGTTCTTC.

A word on this clonotype: A read error is possible here, since a much larger clone lies one base away. V gene TRBV7-3 combines with J gene TRBJ1-1; D is undetermined. Trimming took off 5 bases at V and 1 base at J, with 8 bases between the two ends. Germline V gene sequence: CDR1 SGHTA, CDR2 FQGTGA. The CDR3 consists of 13 residues. The CDR3 loop reads CASSVNRNTEAFF. The CDR3, as DNA: TGTGCCAGCAGCGTAAATAGGAACACTGAAGCTTTCTTT.